The rows below give T cell receptor beta chains drawn from one sample of a study of shared clonotypes between healthy human individuals. Clones were sequenced by immunoSEQ multiplex PCR, and TCRdb holds only the in-frame ones, with some missing. The sample has about 2 million clones; approximately 95% are singletons. The sample was naive CD4+ T cells sorted from blood. The receptors derive from a young man in good health. CDR3s include the opening cysteine and the closing phenylalanine or tryptophan. D genes are given only for firm matches. Size is omitted from some rows. Given values are once, few, many or a class for expanded clones.

cdr3_aa: CASSLEWGTEAFF
cdr3_nt: TGTGCCAGCAGCTTGGAATGGGGTACTGAAGCTTTCTTT
cdr3_length: 13
v_call: TRBV5-4
clone_size: -
j_call: TRBJ1-1
d_call: -

cdr3_aa: CASSLAGGMSEQFF
cdr3_nt: TGCGCCAGCAGCTTAGCGGGGGGTATGAGTGAGCAGTTCTTC
cdr3_length: 14
v_call: TRBV5-1
clone_size: -
j_call: TRBJ2-1
d_call: TRBD2

cdr3_aa: CASSNTPGLVAQDEQFF
cdr3_nt: TGTGCCAGCAGCAATACCCCGGGACTGGTGGCTCAGGATGAGCAGTTCTTC
cdr3_length: 17
v_call: TRBV11-3
clone_size: -
j_call: TRBJ2-1
d_call: -

cdr3_aa: CASSLRMNTEAFF
cdr3_nt: TGCGCCAGCAGCCTACGGATGAACACTGAAGCTTTCTTT
cdr3_length: 13
v_call: TRBV5-1
clone_size: -
j_call: TRBJ1-1
d_call: -

cdr3_aa: CASSPGGGTKNIQYF
cdr3_nt: TGTGCCAGCAGTCCTGGCGGGGGTACCAAAAACATTCAGTACTTC
cdr3_length: 15
v_call: TRBV7-2
clone_size: -
j_call: TRBJ2-4
d_call: TRBD2

cdr3_aa: CASSPGTGSAEAFF
cdr3_nt: TGCGCCAGCAGCCCCGGGACAGGGTCTGCTGAAGCTTTCTTT
cdr3_length: 14
v_call: TRBV5-1
clone_size: -
j_call: TRBJ1-1
d_call: TRBD1

cdr3_aa: CASSSRDSSGNTIYF
cdr3_nt: TGTGCCAGCAGCTCCCGGGACAGCTCTGGAAACACCATATATTTT
cdr3_length: 15
v_call: TRBV5-4
clone_size: -
j_call: TRBJ1-3
d_call: TRBD1

cdr3_aa: CAWRDRGLWEQYF
cdr3_nt: TGTGCCTGGAGGGACAGGGGGCTATGGGAGCAGTACTTC
cdr3_length: 13
v_call: TRBV30
clone_size: -
j_call: TRBJ2-7
d_call: TRBD1

cdr3_aa: CASRGTGRSGEQYF
cdr3_nt: TGTGCCAGCAGGGGGACAGGGAGGTCCGGCGAGCAGTACTTC
cdr3_length: 14
v_call: TRBV6-1
clone_size: -
j_call: TRBJ2-7
d_call: TRBD1

cdr3_aa: CSVEVIQGGSGKNIQYF
cdr3_nt: TGCAGCGTTGAGGTAATACAGGGCGGTTCGGGCAAAAACATTCAGTACTTC
cdr3_length: 17
v_call: TRBV29-1
clone_size: -
j_call: TRBJ2-4
d_call: -

cdr3_aa: CASSSQGQETQYF
cdr3_nt: TGTGCCAGCAGCAGCCAGGGGCAGGAGACCCAGTACTTC
cdr3_length: 13
v_call: TRBV5-4
clone_size: -
j_call: TRBJ2-5
d_call: -

cdr3_aa: CASSISHLNTEAFF
cdr3_nt: TGTGCCAGTAGTATAAGTCATCTGAACACTGAAGCTTTCTTT
cdr3_length: 14
v_call: TRBV19
clone_size: once
j_call: TRBJ1-1
d_call: -

cdr3_aa: CASSLFNQPQHF
cdr3_nt: TGTGCCAGCTCGCTGTTCAATCAGCCCCAGCATTTT
cdr3_length: 12
v_call: TRBV18
clone_size: -
j_call: TRBJ1-5
d_call: -

cdr3_aa: CASSASTGFGKDSPLHF
cdr3_nt: TGTGCCAGCAGCGCGAGCACAGGGTTCGGAAAAGATTCACCCCTCCACTTT
cdr3_length: 17
v_call: TRBV5-6
clone_size: -
j_call: TRBJ1-6
d_call: -

cdr3_aa: CAAGEGGSRDEQYF
cdr3_nt: TGCGCCGCCGGGGAGGGAGGGTCCAGAGACGAGCAGTACTTC
cdr3_length: 14
v_call: TRBV10-2
clone_size: -
j_call: TRBJ2-7
d_call: TRBD2

cdr3_aa: CASSLYKGQPRETQYF
cdr3_nt: TGTGCCAGCAGCTTGTACAAGGGACAACCTCGGGAGACCCAGTACTTC
cdr3_length: 16
v_call: TRBV5-6
clone_size: -
j_call: TRBJ2-5
d_call: -

cdr3_aa: CASSLMTGDNEQFF
cdr3_nt: TGCGCCAGCAGCCTTATGACAGGGGACAATGAGCAGTTCTTC
cdr3_length: 14
v_call: TRBV5-1
clone_size: -
j_call: TRBJ2-1
d_call: TRBD1

cdr3_aa: CASDRGGHEQYF
cdr3_nt: TGTGCCAGTGACAGGGGTGGCCACGAGCAGTACTTC
cdr3_length: 12
v_call: TRBV5-6
clone_size: -
j_call: TRBJ2-7
d_call: TRBD1

cdr3_aa: CAWSVRGLYEQYF
cdr3_nt: TGTGCCTGGAGTGTAAGGGGACTATACGAGCAGTACTTC
cdr3_length: 13
v_call: TRBV30
clone_size: -
j_call: TRBJ2-7
d_call: TRBD2

cdr3_aa: CASSLSRAGELFF
cdr3_nt: TGTGCCAGCAGCTTATCCCGGGCCGGGGAGCTGTTTTTT
cdr3_length: 13
v_call: TRBV7-6
clone_size: few
j_call: TRBJ2-2
d_call: -

cdr3_aa: CASVGGGAFYNEQFF
cdr3_nt: TGTGCCTCGGTGGGAGGGGGAGCTTTCTACAATGAGCAGTTCTTC
cdr3_length: 15
v_call: TRBV11-2
clone_size: -
j_call: TRBJ2-1
d_call: -

cdr3_aa: CASSLRVLGTPYEQYF
cdr3_nt: TGTGCCAGCAGCTTAAGGGTCCTCGGGACCCCCTACGAGCAGTACTTC
cdr3_length: 16
v_call: TRBV11-1
clone_size: -
j_call: TRBJ2-7
d_call: -

cdr3_aa: CATSGGSGYYEQYF
cdr3_nt: TGTGCCACTTCGGGGGGTAGCGGGTATTACGAGCAGTACTTC
cdr3_length: 14
v_call: TRBV2
clone_size: -
j_call: TRBJ2-7
d_call: TRBD2

cdr3_aa: CASTTDPYNSPLHF
cdr3_nt: TGTGCCAGTACGACGGACCCCTATAATTCACCCCTCCACTTT
cdr3_length: 14
v_call: TRBV9
clone_size: -
j_call: TRBJ1-6
d_call: -

cdr3_aa: CASSQVGSGAVGLFF
cdr3_nt: TGCGCCAGCAGCCAGGTGGGGTCAGGGGCCGTGGGACTGTTTTTT
cdr3_length: 15
v_call: TRBV4-1
clone_size: -
j_call: TRBJ1-4
d_call: -

cdr3_aa: CASSPDTGGGETQYF
cdr3_nt: TGCGCCAGCAGTCCCGATACAGGGGGTGGTGAGACCCAGTACTTC
cdr3_length: 15
v_call: TRBV5-1
clone_size: -
j_call: TRBJ2-5
d_call: TRBD1

cdr3_aa: CASSLGQYNSPLHF
cdr3_nt: TGTGCCAGCAGCTTAGGCCAGTATAATTCACCCCTCCACTTT
cdr3_length: 14
v_call: TRBV11-2
clone_size: -
j_call: TRBJ1-6
d_call: -

cdr3_aa: CASSGSTSGSTGELFF
cdr3_nt: TGCGCCAGCAGTGGGTCGACTAGCGGAAGCACCGGGGAGCTGTTTTTT
cdr3_length: 16
v_call: TRBV10-1
clone_size: -
j_call: TRBJ2-2
d_call: TRBD2

cdr3_aa: CASSLGSWREQYF
cdr3_nt: TGTGCCAGCAGCTTAGGATCCTGGAGGGAGCAGTACTTC
cdr3_length: 13
v_call: TRBV7-2
clone_size: -
j_call: TRBJ2-7
d_call: -

cdr3_aa: CASSYSGDGPYGYTF
cdr3_nt: TGTGCCAGCAGTTACTCCGGAGACGGGCCCTATGGCTACACCTTC
cdr3_length: 15
v_call: TRBV6-5
clone_size: -
j_call: TRBJ1-2
d_call: -

cdr3_aa: CAWSVLRRTGELFF
cdr3_nt: TGTGCCTGGAGTGTACTCCGCCGCACCGGGGAGCTGTTTTTT
cdr3_length: 14
v_call: TRBV30
clone_size: once
j_call: TRBJ2-2
d_call: -

cdr3_aa: CASSLSTGGYEQYF
cdr3_nt: TGTGCCAGCAGTTTATCCACAGGGGGGTACGAGCAGTACTTC
cdr3_length: 14
v_call: TRBV27
clone_size: -
j_call: TRBJ2-7
d_call: TRBD1

cdr3_aa: CASSLAGAGTGELFF
cdr3_nt: TGTGCCAGCAGTTTAGCGGGGGCGGGCACCGGGGAGCTGTTTTTT
cdr3_length: 15
v_call: TRBV28
clone_size: -
j_call: TRBJ2-2
d_call: -

cdr3_aa: CASSLGPGGSPLHF
cdr3_nt: TGTGCCAGCAGCTTAGGCCCGGGGGGTTCACCCCTCCACTTT
cdr3_length: 14
v_call: TRBV7-2
clone_size: -
j_call: TRBJ1-6
d_call: -

cdr3_aa: CASSPGGGPYNEQFF
cdr3_nt: TGTGCCAGCTCACCGGGCGGGGGGCCCTACAATGAGCAGTTCTTC
cdr3_length: 15
v_call: TRBV18
clone_size: -
j_call: TRBJ2-1
d_call: TRBD2